The 24 T cell receptor beta chains presented below share a single source sample, sequenced in a study of T cells in narcolepsy. Assay used: immunoSEQ multiplex PCR; TCRdb lists only in-frame clones, some missing. The profile covers 30,000 to 35,000 clones, with over 80% appearing a single time and around 3% taken by the ten largest. Sequenced input: CD45RA- memory CD4+ T cells from PBMCs. The receptors were gathered from a human donor with narcolepsy.

V and J are TRBV18 and TRBJ2-7; D is ambiguous. Germline-derived CDR1 and CDR2 are KGHSH and LQKENI. CDR3 length equals 12 residues. V shed 3 bases and J shed 9 bases, with 12 bases lying between them. The CDR3 DNA is TGTGCCAGCTCACCCCGAGGTCTCGGGCAGTACTTC. Protein sequence: CASSPRGLGQYF.

This chain connects TRBV5-1 to TRBJ2-3; TRBD2 might be the D (5 bases). This CDR3 has 17 residues. Germline V CDR1 and CDR2: SGHRS, YFSETQ. V was clipped by 2 bases and J by 1 base, with 17 bases between them. The CDR3 DNA is TGCGCCAGCAGCTTAAACACGGGGAGCAGCCGCACAGATACGCAGTATTTT. Translating gives CASSLNTGSSRTDTQYF.

This clone has just a few counts. V gene TRBV5-1 combines with J gene TRBJ2-3, with D maybe TRBD2 (5 bases). Trimming pared 0 bases from V and 0 bases from J, leaving 11 bases between. CDR3 length: 16 amino acids. Germline values: CDR1 SGHRS, CDR2 YFSETQ. As DNA, the CDR3 is TGCGCCAGCAGCTTGGATGGCAGGACTAGCACAGATACGCAGTATTTT. Protein: CASSLDGRTSTDTQYF. Looking up the rest from reference TRBV5-1 and TRBJ2-3 gives the full variable domain: KAGVTQTPRYLIKTRGQQVTLSCSPISGHRSVSWYQQTPGQGLQFLFEYFSETQRNKGNFPGRFSGRQFSNSRSEMNVSTLELGDSALYLCASSLDGRTSTDTQYFGPGTRLTVL.

The rearrangement joins TRBV18 to TRBJ2-2, with D hard to call. CDR1 is KGHSH, CDR2 LQKENI, per germline. This CDR3 is built from 14 residues. Trimming pared 2 bases from V and 1 base from J, leaving 5 bases between. The CDR3 nucleotides read TGTGCCAGCTCACCAGCGGTGAACACCGGGGAGCTGTTTTTT. Translation: CASSPAVNTGELFF.

The rearrangement links TRBV15 to TRBJ1-2; D gene uncertain. Germline lookup yields CDR1 LNHNV and CDR2 YYDKDF (reference sequence). This CDR3 is built from 14 residues. Trimming removed 1 base at V and 5 bases at J, with 11 bases between. The CDR3 loop reads CATSRGEGSYGYTF. The CDR3 nucleotides are TGTGCCACCAGCAGAGGGGAAGGGAGTTATGGCTACACCTTC.

The chain couples TRBV6-6 to TRBJ2-7, with 8 bases fitting TRBD1. Germline values: CDR1 MNHNY, CDR2 SVGAGI (reference sequence). The CDR3 has 14 amino acids. Trimming cost V 4 bases and J 7 bases; bases outside gene matches: 9. The CDR3 protein is CASSSPGQDFEQYF. The CDR3 region has the DNA TGTGCCAGCAGTTCCCCGGGACAGGATTTTGAGCAGTACTTC.

This chain joins TRBV5-1 and TRBJ2-5; perhaps TRBD1 as D (6 bases). The germline gives CDR1 SGHRS, CDR2 YFSETQ. Trimming stripped 5 bases from V and 2 bases from J, with 19 bases between. The CDR3 has 16 residues. DNA of the CDR3: TGCGCCAGCAGACCTACAGGGAACCCTCTTCAAGAGACCCAGTACTTC. Its translation is CASRPTGNPLQETQYF.

The chain is built from TRBV7-8 and TRBJ1-1; unclear D gene. Germline V gene data show CDR1 as SGHVS and CDR2 as FQNEAQ. The V and J ends lost 5 bases and 2 bases respectively, with 12 bases between them. The length of the CDR3 is 14 residues. This chain's CDR3 is CASSKSSRNTEAFF. The CDR3 bases are TGTGCCAGCAGCAAGAGTAGCAGAAACACTGAAGCTTTCTTT. The full variable domain, rest sourced from reference TRBV7-8 and TRBJ1-1, is GAGVSQSPRYKVAKRGQDVALRCDPISGHVSLFWYQQALGQGPEFLTYFQNEAQLDKSGLPSDRFFAERPEGSVSTLKIQRTQQEDSAVYLCASSKSSRNTEAFFGQGTRLTVV.

The chain couples TRBV5-1 to TRBJ1-4; the D gene is possibly TRBD1 (6 bases). The CDR3 contains 14 residues. Germline-derived CDR1 and CDR2 are SGHRS and YFSETQ. V dropped 5 bases and J dropped 5 bases, with 13 bases sitting between them. The CDR3 DNA sequence: TGCGCCAGCAGGGATTCGGGACACAATGAAAAACTGTTTTTT. It codes for CASRDSGHNEKLFF. Drawing the rest from reference TRBV5-1 and TRBJ1-4, the complete variable domain is KAGVTQTPRYLIKTRGQQVTLSCSPISGHRSVSWYQQTPGQGLQFLFEYFSETQRNKGNFPGRFSGRQFSNSRSEMNVSTLELGDSALYLCASRDSGHNEKLFFGSGTQLSVL.

The chain links TRBV6-1 to TRBJ1-1, with D uncertain. Trimming took off 7 bases at V and 5 bases at J, with 14 bases between the two ends. This CDR3 is 13 amino acids long. CDR1 and CDR2 (germline): MNHNS, SASEGT. CDR3 protein: CASKMGGETEAFF. The CDR3 DNA follows: TGTGCCAGCAAGATGGGCGGGGAGACTGAAGCTTTCTTT.

This chain joins TRBV6-5 and TRBJ1-5, with a possible D match to TRBD1 (6 bases). The CDR3 contains 15 residues. Trimming removed 6 bases from V and 4 bases from J, with 16 bases in between. The V gene's germline CDR1 is MNHEY and CDR2 SVGAGI. CDR3 loop: CASSPRRTANQPQHF. CDR3 in DNA: TGTGCCAGCAGCCCTCGGAGGACAGCTAATCAGCCCCAGCATTTT.

This chain links TRBV7-3 with TRBJ2-2, with D possibly TRBD1 on 6 matching bases. Germline V gives CDR1 SGHTA, CDR2 FQGTGA. Trimming took off 3 bases at V and 1 base at J, with 9 bases between the two ends. The CDR3 consists of 15 residues. CDR3 protein: CASSLAGENTGELFF. The DNA for the CDR3 is TGTGCCAGCAGCTTGGCAGGGGAGAACACCGGGGAGCTGTTTTTT.

The rearrangement links TRBV7-3 to TRBJ2-1; 11 positions agree with TRBD2. The ends lost 4 bases at V and 4 bases at J; junction bases unmatched: 3. Per germline, CDR1 SGHTA and CDR2 FQGTGA. CDR3 length: 15 residues. The CDR3 loop is CASSSGTSGYNEQFF. CDR3 bases: TGTGCCAGCAGCTCCGGGACTAGCGGTTACAATGAGCAGTTCTTC.

The rearrangement joins TRBV10-1 to TRBJ1-1; 9 nucleotides agree with TRBD1. V shed 4 bases, J shed 6 bases, and the junction held 0 bases outside the gene matches. CDR1 and CDR2 (germline): WNHNN, SYGVQD (reference sequence). CDR3 length: 12 amino acids. CDR3 DNA: TGCGCCAGCAGTGGACAGGGGGCTGAAGCTTTCTTT. It is translated as CASSGQGAEAFF.

The chain has TRBV5-1 and TRBJ1-1; possible D gene TRBD1, 5 bases. Trimming shortened V by 4 bases and J by 2 bases, and 12 bases separated the two germline ends. The germline CDR1 and CDR2 sequences are SGHRS and YFSETQ. This CDR3 has 14 residues. The CDR3 nucleotides are TGCGCCAGCAGCCTGACAGCTTACAACACTGAAGCTTTCTTT. It specifies CASSLTAYNTEAFF.

The chain is built from TRBV30 and TRBJ1-3; 7 bases align to TRBD1. This CDR3 comprises 13 residues. Germline CDR1 is GTSNPN and CDR2 is SVGIG (reference sequence). Trimming at V came to 6 bases and at J to 4 bases, leaving 6 bases not matched to a gene. The chain's CDR3 is CACRQGIGNTIYF. DNA for the CDR3: TGTGCCTGTCGACAGGGCATAGGAAACACCATATATTTT.

On this clone: An end of the junction does not agree with germline; a read error may underlie this. Other DNA sequences in this specimen translate into the identical CDR3. The chain is built from TRBV5-6 and TRBJ2-4; tentative D call: TRBD1 (5 bases). The CDR3 is 15 amino acids. Germline V gene lookup returns CDR1 SGHDT and CDR2 YYEEEE. As DNA, the CDR3 is TGTGCCAGCAGCTTTAAGACATATCGAGAAGGGGATATGGGCTTC. Its protein is CASSFKTYREGDMGF.

The chain uses TRBV29-1 and TRBJ1-3, with 7 bases matching TRBD1. Germline V gene data show CDR1 as SQVTM and CDR2 as ANQGSEA. CDR3 length: 14 residues. J was trimmed by 2 bases and V by 4 bases; bases with no gene match: 5. In DNA form, the CDR3 reads TGCAGCGTTGGGGACAGCATTCCTGGAAACACCATATATTTT. It is translated as CSVGDSIPGNTIYF. Combining the CDR3 with reference TRBV29-1 and TRBJ1-3 gives the whole variable domain SAVISQKPSRDICQRGTSLTIQCQVDSQVTMMFWYRQQPGQSLTLIATANQGSEATYESGFVIDKFPISRPNLTFSTLTVSNMSPEDSSIYLCSVGDSIPGNTIYFGEGSWLTVV.

V usage is TRBV29-1 and J usage is TRBJ2-2, with no clear D. Germline values: CDR1 SQVTM, CDR2 ANQGSEA. Trimming took off 5 bases at V and 4 bases at J, with 5 bases between the two ends. The CDR3 has 11 residues. CDR3 residues: CSVRVTGELFF. CDR3 bases: TGCAGCGTTCGGGTCACCGGGGAGCTGTTTTTT.

The V call is TRBV29-1, the J call TRBJ2-1; D might be TRBD2 (5 bases). Germline CDR1 is SQVTM and CDR2 is ANQGSEA. This CDR3 region has 12 residues. Trimming shortened V by 7 bases and J by 7 bases, and 14 bases separated the two germline ends. CDR3 DNA: TGCAGCGATTCGGGTGGGGAGAATGAGCAGTTCTTC. Translating it yields CSDSGGENEQFF.

This CDR3 is CASSDRGGSYSGNTIYF. CDR3 in DNA: TGTGCCAGCAGCGATAGAGGCGGGAGCTACTCTGGAAACACCATATATTTT. The chain has TRBV13 and TRBJ1-3; no clear D. Per germline, CDR1 PRHDT and CDR2 FYEKMQ (reference sequence). The germline V and J ends were trimmed by 5 bases and 0 bases, with 17 bases remaining between them. CDR3 length: 17 residues.

The rearrangement joins TRBV7-9 to TRBJ2-5; 7 positions agree with TRBD1. CDR1 is SEHNR, CDR2 FQNEAQ, per germline (reference sequence). With 5 bases clipped from V and 4 bases from J, the junction kept 10 bases outside the gene matches. The CDR3 loop spans 15 amino acids. This CDR3 reads CASSATQGKSETQYF. CDR3 nucleotides: TGTGCCAGCAGCGCAACACAGGGGAAGTCAGAGACCCAGTACTTC.

The rearrangement joins TRBV6-1 to TRBJ1-1, with D possibly matching TRBD1 (6 bases). The ends were cut back, 7 bases at V and 3 bases at J, with 18 bases in the middle. CDR3 size: 15 residues. The germline V gene has CDR1 MNHNS and CDR2 SASEGT. The CDR3 coding sequence is TGTGCCAGCACCCCCCTCCAGGGGTTGCACACTGAAGCTTTCTTT. Amino acids: CASTPLQGLHTEAFF.

V and J are TRBV27 and TRBJ1-5; D ambiguous. The CDR3 extends over 15 amino acids. V lost 3 bases, J lost 0 bases, and 9 bases lay in between. CDR1 is MNHEY and CDR2 is SMNVEV in the germline V gene (reference sequence). In nucleotides, the CDR3 is TGTGCCAGCAGTTTCGATGCATATAGCAATCAGCCCCAGCATTTT. The encoded protein is CASSFDAYSNQPQHF.